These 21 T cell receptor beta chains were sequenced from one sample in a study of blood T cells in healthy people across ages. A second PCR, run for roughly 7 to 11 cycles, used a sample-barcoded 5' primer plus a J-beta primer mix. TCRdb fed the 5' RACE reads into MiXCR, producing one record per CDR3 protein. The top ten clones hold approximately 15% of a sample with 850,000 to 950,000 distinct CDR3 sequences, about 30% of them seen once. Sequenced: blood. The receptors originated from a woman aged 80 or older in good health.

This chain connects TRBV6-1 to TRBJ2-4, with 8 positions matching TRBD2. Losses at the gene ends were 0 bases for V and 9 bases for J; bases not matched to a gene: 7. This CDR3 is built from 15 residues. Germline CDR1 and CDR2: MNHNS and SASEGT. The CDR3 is CASSEALSGGGIQYF. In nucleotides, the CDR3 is TGTGCCAGCAGTGAAGCGCTCTCCGGGGGGGGCATTCAGTACTTC.

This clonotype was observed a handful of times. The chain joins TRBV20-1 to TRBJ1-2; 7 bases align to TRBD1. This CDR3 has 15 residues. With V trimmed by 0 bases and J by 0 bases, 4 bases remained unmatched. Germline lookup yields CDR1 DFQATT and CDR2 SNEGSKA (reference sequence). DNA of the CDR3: TGCAGTGCTAGAGATGGGGACAGACCTAACTATGGCTACACCTTC. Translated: CSARDGDRPNYGYTF.

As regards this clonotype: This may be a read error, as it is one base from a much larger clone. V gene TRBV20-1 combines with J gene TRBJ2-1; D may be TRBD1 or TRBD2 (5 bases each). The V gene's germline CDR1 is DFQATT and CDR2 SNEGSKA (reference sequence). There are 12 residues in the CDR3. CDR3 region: CRAIEGYNEQFF. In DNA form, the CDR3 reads TGCAGGGCAATCGAGGGGTACAATGAGCAGTTCTTC.

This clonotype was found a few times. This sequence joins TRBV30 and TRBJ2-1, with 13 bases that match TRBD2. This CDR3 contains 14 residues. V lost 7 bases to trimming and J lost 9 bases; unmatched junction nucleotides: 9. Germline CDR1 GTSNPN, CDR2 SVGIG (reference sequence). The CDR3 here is CAFTQRLAGGEQFF. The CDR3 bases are TGTGCCTTCACACAACGACTAGCGGGGGGTGAGCAGTTCTTC.

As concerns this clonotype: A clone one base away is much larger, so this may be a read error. CDR3 nucleotide sequence: TGTGCCACCAGACCAAGCGGGGGGGAGCAGTACTTC. Its protein is CATRPSGGEQYF. The V gene is TRBV10-3, the J gene TRBJ2-7; the match to TRBD2 covers 9 bases. The CDR3 covers 12 residues. V was pared by 10 bases and J by 7 bases, with 8 bases of the junction left unmatched. The germline CDR1 and CDR2 sequences are ENHRY and SYGVKD.

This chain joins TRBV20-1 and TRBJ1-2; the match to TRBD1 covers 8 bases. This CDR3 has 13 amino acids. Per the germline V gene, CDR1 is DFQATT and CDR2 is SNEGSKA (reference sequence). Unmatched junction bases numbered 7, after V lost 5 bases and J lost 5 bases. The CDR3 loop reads CSASQGGKYGYTF. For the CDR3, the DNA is TGCAGTGCTTCACAGGGGGGGAAATATGGCTACACCTTC.

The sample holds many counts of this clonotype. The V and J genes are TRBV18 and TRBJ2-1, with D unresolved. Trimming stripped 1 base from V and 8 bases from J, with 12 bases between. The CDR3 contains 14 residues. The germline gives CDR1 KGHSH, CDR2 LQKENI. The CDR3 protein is CASSPLIIEDEQFF. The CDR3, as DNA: TGTGCCAGCTCACCACTGATTATCGAGGATGAGCAGTTCTTC.

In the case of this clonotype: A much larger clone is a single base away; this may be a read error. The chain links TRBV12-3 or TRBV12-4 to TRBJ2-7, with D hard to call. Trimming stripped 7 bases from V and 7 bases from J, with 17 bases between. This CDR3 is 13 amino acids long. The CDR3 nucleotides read TGTGCCAGCACCCTTTTCACCTACAATGAGCAGTACTTC. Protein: CASTLFTYNEQYF.

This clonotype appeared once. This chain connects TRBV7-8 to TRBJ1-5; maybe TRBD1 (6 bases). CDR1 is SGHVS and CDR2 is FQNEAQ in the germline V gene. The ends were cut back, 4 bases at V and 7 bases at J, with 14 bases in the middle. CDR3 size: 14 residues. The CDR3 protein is CASSSRTVGQPQHF. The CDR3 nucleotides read TGTGCCAGCAGCTCACGGACAGTGGGACAGCCCCAGCATTTT.

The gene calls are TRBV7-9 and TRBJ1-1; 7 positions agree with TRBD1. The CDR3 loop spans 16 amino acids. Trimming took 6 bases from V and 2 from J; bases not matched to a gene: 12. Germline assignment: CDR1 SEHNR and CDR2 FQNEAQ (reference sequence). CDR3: CASRISPTGINTEAFF. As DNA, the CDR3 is TGTGCCAGCAGGATTTCCCCGACAGGGATTAACACTGAAGCTTTCTTT.

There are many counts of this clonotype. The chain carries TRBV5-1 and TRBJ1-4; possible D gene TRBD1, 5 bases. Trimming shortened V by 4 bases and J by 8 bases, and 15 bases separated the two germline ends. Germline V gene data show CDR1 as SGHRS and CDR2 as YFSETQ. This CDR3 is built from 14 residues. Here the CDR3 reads CASSGGTFNEKLFF. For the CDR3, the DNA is TGCGCCAGCAGCGGGGGGACGTTTAACGAAAAACTGTTTTTT.

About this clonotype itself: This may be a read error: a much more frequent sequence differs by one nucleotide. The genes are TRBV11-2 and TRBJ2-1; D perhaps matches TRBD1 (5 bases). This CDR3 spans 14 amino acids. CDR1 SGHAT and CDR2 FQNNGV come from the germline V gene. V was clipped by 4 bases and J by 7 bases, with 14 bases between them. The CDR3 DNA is TGTGCCAGCAGCTCCAGGGCGTTACGGAATGAGCAGTTCTTC. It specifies CASSSRALRNEQFF.

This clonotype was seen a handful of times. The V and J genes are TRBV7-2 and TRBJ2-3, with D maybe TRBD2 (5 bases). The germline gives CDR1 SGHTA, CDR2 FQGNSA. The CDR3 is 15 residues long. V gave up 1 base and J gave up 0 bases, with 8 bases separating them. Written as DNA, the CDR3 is TGTGCCAGCAGCTTAGGGGAGTCTAGCACAGATACGCAGTATTTT. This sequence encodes CASSLGESSTDTQYF.

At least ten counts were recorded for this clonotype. The CDR3 nucleotides are TGTGCCAGCAGTGGGTACAGGGGACTGTCGGAGCAGTACTTC. Protein sequence: CASSGYRGLSEQYF. The V and J genes are TRBV25-1 and TRBJ2-5; a weak D match, TRBD1 (7 bases). The V gene's germline CDR1 is MGHDK and CDR2 SYGVNS. Trimming left V 4 bases short and J 11 bases short, with 20 bases between. The CDR3 is made up of 14 amino acids.

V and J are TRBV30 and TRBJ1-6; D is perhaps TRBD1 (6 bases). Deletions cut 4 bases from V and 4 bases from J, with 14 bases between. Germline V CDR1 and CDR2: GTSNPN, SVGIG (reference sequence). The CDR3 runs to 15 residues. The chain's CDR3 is CAWTLDSPYNSPLHF. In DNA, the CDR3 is TGTGCCTGGACCCTGGACAGCCCTTATAATTCACCCCTCCACTTT.

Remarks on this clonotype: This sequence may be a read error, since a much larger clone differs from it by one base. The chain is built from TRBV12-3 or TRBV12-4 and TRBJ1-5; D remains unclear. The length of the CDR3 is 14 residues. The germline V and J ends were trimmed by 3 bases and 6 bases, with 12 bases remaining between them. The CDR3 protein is CASSFRPSTQPQHF. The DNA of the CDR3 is TGTGCCAGCAGTTTCCGGCCGTCCACTCAGCCCCAGCATTTT.

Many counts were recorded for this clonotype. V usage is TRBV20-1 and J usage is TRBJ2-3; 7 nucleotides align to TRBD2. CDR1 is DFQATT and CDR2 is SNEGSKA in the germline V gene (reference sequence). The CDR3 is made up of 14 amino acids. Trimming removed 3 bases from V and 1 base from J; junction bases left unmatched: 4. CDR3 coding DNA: TGCAGTGCTAGCCAGCGGGGAGGCACAGATACGCAGTATTTT. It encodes CSASQRGGTDTQYF.

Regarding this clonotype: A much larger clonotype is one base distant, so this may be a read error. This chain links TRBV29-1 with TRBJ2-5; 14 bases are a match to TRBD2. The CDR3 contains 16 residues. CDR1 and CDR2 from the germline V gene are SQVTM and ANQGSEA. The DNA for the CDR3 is TGCAACGTGAGAACTGGGACTAGCGGGGGTGGAGAGACCCAGTACTTC. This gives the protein CNVRTGTSGGGETQYF.

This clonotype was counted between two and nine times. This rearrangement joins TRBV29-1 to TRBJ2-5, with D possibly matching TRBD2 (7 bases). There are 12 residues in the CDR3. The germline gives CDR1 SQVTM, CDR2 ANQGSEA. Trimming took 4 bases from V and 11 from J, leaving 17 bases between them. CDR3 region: CSVGRGGGEQYF. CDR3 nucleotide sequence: TGCAGCGTTGGGAGGGGGGGAGGTGAGCAGTACTTC.

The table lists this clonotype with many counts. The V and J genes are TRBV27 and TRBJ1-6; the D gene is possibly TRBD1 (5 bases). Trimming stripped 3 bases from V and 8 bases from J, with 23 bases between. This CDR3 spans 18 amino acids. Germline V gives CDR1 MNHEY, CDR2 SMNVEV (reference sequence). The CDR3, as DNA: TGTGCCAGCAGTTTCCGACACCCGGGGCCGAGTCGAGATTCACCCCTCCACTTT. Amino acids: CASSFRHPGPSRDSPLHF.

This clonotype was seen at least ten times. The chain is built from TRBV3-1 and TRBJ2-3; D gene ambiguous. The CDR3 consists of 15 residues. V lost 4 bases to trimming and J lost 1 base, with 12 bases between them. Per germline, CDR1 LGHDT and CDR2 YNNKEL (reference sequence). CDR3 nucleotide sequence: TGTGCCAGCAGCCTCCGGGCCCGGGGCACAGATACGCAGTATTTT. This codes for CASSLRARGTDTQYF.